The rows below give T cell receptor beta chains drawn from one sample of a study of shared clonotypes between healthy human individuals. Only in-frame clones appear in the TCRdb table, and some are missing; sequencing was by immunoSEQ multiplex PCR. The data show fewer than 1.8 million clones, 98% to 99% seen once. Sequenced: naive CD4+ T cells sorted from blood. Receptors originate from a man aged 30-40 years in good health. CDR3s include the opening cysteine and the closing phenylalanine or tryptophan. Each record gives: D gene, V gene, clone size, J gene, CDR3 protein, CDR3 DNA. The D gene is left open where the match is weak. Clone size is not always given. Where it is, it says once, few, many or a class for expanded clones.

>-|TRBV28|few|TRBJ1-5
CASNEGKPQHF
TGTGCCAGCAATGAAGGGAAGCCCCAGCATTTT
>-|TRBV18|-|TRBJ2-7
CASSPPSGLSSYEQYF
TGTGCCAGCTCACCACCGTCAGGACTGAGCTCCTACGAGCAGTACTTC
>-|TRBV2|once|TRBJ1-5
CASSEGPWGQPQHF
TGTGCCAGCAGTGAAGGCCCTTGGGGACAGCCCCAGCATTTT
>TRBD1|TRBV18|-|TRBJ2-7
CASSPPGQGSYEQYF
TGTGCCAGCTCACCACCCGGACAGGGTTCCTACGAGCAGTACTTC
>-|TRBV18|-|TRBJ2-7
CASSALQRGGLLLPTYEQYF
TGTGCCAGCTCGGCACTTCAGAGGGGCGGTCTTCTTCTGCCCACCTACGAGCAGTACTTC
>-|TRBV28|-|TRBJ1-2
CASSLRGIHGYTF
TGTGCCAGCAGTTTAAGGGGAATCCATGGCTACACCTTC
>-|TRBV2|-|TRBJ2-1
CASSEVRSYNEQFF
TGTGCCAGCAGTGAAGTGAGATCCTACAATGAGCAGTTCTTC
>-|TRBV4-2|-|TRBJ1-2
CASSPEGKSLNYGYTF
TGTGCCAGCAGTCCCGAGGGGAAGAGCCTCAACTATGGCTACACCTTC
>-|TRBV12-5|-|TRBJ2-7
CASARESYEQYF
TGTGCTAGTGCCAGAGAATCCTACGAGCAGTACTTC
>TRBD2|TRBV11-2|-|TRBJ2-1
CASILAGSGLKISYNEQFF
TGTGCCAGCATCCTAGCGGGGAGCGGGCTTAAAATCTCCTACAATGAGCAGTTCTTC
>TRBD1|TRBV28|-|TRBJ2-2
CASSFLLGQGKAGELFF
TGTGCCAGCAGTTTCCTTTTGGGACAGGGAAAGGCCGGGGAGCTGTTTTTT
>-|TRBV19|-|TRBJ2-1
CASSIGLHNEQFF
TGTGCCAGTAGTATCGGACTACACAATGAGCAGTTCTTC
>TRBD1|TRBV28|-|TRBJ1-2
CASSLTGGGNYGYTF
TGTGCCAGCAGTTTAACAGGGGGCGGTAACTATGGCTACACCTTC
>-|TRBV25-1|-|TRBJ2-7
CASGDSTYEQYF
TGTGCCAGCGGGGACTCCACCTACGAGCAGTACTTC
>TRBD2|TRBV15|-|TRBJ2-1
CATSRGTGGTYNEQFF
TGTGCCACCAGCAGAGGCACGGGAGGGACCTACAATGAGCAGTTCTTC
>-|TRBV7-9|-|TRBJ1-4
CASRGGEKLFF
TGTGCCAGCAGGGGGGGTGAAAAACTGTTTTTT
>-|TRBV15|-|TRBJ2-5
CATSRDRTQETQYF
TGTGCCACCAGCAGAGATCGTACCCAGGAGACCCAGTACTTC
>-|TRBV9|-|TRBJ2-1
CASSVGGSYNEQFF
TGTGCCAGCAGCGTAGGCGGATCCTACAATGAGCAGTTCTTC
>-|TRBV9|-|TRBJ2-7
CASSVAAGSYEQYF
TGTGCCAGCAGCGTAGCTGCAGGCTCCTACGAGCAGTACTTC
>-|TRBV5-1|once|TRBJ2-1
CASSLDRVVYNEQFF
TGCGCCAGCAGCTTGGACAGGGTGGTATACAATGAGCAGTTCTTC
>-|TRBV2|-|TRBJ2-7
CASSPPRGIGYEQYF
TGTGCCAGCAGCCCGCCGAGAGGGATAGGTTACGAGCAGTACTTC
>-|TRBV19|-|TRBJ2-1
CASSTRLVLEQFF
TGTGCCAGTAGTACTAGACTAGTCCTTGAGCAGTTCTTC
>-|TRBV28|-|TRBJ1-2
CASSAPGRLGDGYTF
TGTGCCAGCAGTGCCCCGGGACGCTTAGGCGATGGCTACACCTTC
>-|TRBV7-9|-|TRBJ2-7
CASSQRPDSYYEQYF
TGTGCCAGCAGCCAACGGCCGGACAGTTACTACGAGCAGTACTTC
>TRBD1|TRBV29-1|-|TRBJ1-2
CSGDQGVGSYTF
TGCAGCGGGGACCAGGGGGTTGGTAGCTACACCTTC
>TRBD2|TRBV5-1|-|TRBJ2-7
CASSLGTSGSRYEQYF
TGCGCCAGCAGCCTGGGGACTAGCGGGAGTAGGTACGAGCAGTACTTC
>-|TRBV28|-|TRBJ2-3
CASSLIPGAGDTQYF
TGTGCCAGCAGCCTAATACCGGGAGCAGGAGATACGCAGTATTTT
>-|TRBV25-1|once|TRBJ2-1
CASSESWRGSGNEQFF
TGTGCCAGCAGTGAATCCTGGAGGGGGTCGGGCAATGAGCAGTTCTTC
>TRBD2|TRBV5-1|-|TRBJ2-7
CASSLITSGHYEQYF
TGCGCCAGCAGCTTGATAACTAGCGGGCACTACGAGCAGTACTTC
>-|TRBV6-1|once|TRBJ2-1
CASSEEWGEQFF
TGTGCCAGCAGTGAAGAGTGGGGTGAGCAGTTCTTC
>-|TRBV29-1|once|TRBJ2-7
CSVEDSASRTYEQYF
TGCAGCGTTGAAGATTCGGCCAGCCGAACCTACGAGCAGTACTTC
>-|TRBV6-5|once|TRBJ1-4
CASSYSGTGGEKLFF
TGTGCCAGCAGTTACTCGGGAACTGGGGGAGAAAAACTGTTTTTT
>-|TRBV2|-|TRBJ1-1
CASTAERGGTEAFF
TGTGCCAGCACCGCCGAGAGGGGTGGTACTGAAGCTTTCTTT
>TRBD1|TRBV6-5|-|TRBJ2-7
CASRPLGTAAYEQYF
TGTGCCAGCAGGCCCCTCGGGACAGCCGCCTACGAGCAGTACTTC
>-|TRBV5-1|-|TRBJ2-1
CASSLVRTNEQFF
TGCGCCAGCAGCTTGGTGAGGACGAATGAGCAGTTCTTC
>TRBD2|TRBV11-3|-|TRBJ2-7
CASSRGGGSSYEQYF
TGTGCCAGCAGCCGAGGAGGCGGGAGCTCCTACGAGCAGTACTTC
>-|TRBV9|-|TRBJ2-3
CASSVEVELDTQYF
TGTGCCAGCAGCGTAGAGGTCGAATTGGATACGCAGTATTTT
>TRBD1|TRBV7-2|-|TRBJ1-5
CASSPRTGGLWNQPQHF
TGTGCCAGCAGCCCAAGGACAGGGGGCCTGTGGAATCAGCCCCAGCATTTT